Sequencing of this TCR beta chain was carried out in a study of T cell changes during pregnancy in multiple sclerosis. Clones were read by immunoSEQ multiplex PCR, and TCRdb kept only the in-frame ones, dropping some. The table lists over 70,000 clones, 94% of them singletons, with under 0.85% in the top ten. With respect to this clone: One junction end does not reproduce the germline sequence, and a read error may be involved.

The sample consisted of peripheral blood, taken in the third trimester of pregnancy. This clonotype originated in a female donor with multiple sclerosis, enrolled in a pregnancy study.

DNA of the CDR3: TGTGCCAGTAGTTTCGTGGGGGGGCGATTCATCTTC. Amino acid sequence: CASSFVGGRFIF. J is TRBJ2-1 and V is TRBV19, with D perhaps TRBD2 (7 bases). The CDR3 length is 12 residues. Germline CDR1 is LNHDA and CDR2 is SQIVND (reference sequence).